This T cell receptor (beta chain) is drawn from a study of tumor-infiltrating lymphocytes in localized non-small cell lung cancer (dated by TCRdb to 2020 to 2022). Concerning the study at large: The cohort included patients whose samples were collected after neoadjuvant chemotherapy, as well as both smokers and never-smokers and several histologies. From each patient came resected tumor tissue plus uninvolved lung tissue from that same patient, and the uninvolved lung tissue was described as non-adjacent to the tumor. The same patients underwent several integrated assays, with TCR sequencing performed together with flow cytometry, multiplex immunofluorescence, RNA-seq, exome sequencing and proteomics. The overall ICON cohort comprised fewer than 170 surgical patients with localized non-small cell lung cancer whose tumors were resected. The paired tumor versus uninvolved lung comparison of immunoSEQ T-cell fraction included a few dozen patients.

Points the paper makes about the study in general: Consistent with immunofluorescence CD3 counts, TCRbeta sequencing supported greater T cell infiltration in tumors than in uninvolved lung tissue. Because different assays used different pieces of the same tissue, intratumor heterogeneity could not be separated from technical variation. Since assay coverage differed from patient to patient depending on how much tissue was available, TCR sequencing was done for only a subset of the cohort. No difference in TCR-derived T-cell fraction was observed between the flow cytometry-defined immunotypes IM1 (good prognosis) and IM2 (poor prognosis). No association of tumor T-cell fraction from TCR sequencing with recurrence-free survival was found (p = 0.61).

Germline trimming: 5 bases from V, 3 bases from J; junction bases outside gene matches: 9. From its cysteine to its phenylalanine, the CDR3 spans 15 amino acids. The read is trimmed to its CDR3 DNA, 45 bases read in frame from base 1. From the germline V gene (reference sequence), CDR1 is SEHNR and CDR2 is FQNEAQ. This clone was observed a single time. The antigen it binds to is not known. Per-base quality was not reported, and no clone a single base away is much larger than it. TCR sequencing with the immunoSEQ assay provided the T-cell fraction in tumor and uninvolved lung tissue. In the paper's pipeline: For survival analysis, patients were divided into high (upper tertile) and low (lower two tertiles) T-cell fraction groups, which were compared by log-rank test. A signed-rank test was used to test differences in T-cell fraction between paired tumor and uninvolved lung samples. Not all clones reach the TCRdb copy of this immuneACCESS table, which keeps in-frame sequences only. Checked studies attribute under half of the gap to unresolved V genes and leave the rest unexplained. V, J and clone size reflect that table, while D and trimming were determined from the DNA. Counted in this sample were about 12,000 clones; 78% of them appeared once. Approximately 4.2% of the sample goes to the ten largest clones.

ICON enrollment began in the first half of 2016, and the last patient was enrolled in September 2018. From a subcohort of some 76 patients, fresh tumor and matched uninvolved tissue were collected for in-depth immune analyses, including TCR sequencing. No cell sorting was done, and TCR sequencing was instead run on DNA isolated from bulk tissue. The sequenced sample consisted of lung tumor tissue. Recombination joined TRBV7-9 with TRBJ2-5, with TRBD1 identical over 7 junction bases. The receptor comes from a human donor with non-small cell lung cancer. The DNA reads TGTGCCAGCAGCCGATCACAGGGGATCGAAGAGACCCAGTACTTC. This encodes CASSRSQGIEETQYF.